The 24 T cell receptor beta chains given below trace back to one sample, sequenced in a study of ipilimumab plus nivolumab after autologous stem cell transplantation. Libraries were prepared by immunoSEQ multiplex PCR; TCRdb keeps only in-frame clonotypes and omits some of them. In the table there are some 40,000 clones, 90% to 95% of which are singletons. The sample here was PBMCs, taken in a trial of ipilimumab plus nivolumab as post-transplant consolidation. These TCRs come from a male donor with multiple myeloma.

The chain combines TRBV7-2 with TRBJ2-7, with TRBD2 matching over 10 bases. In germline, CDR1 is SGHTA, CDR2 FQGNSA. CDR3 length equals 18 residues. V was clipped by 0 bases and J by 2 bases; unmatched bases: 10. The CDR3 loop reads CASSLAPSTSGGAYEQYF. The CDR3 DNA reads TGTGCCAGCAGCTTAGCGCCCTCCACCAGCGGGGGGGCCTACGAGCAGTACTTC.

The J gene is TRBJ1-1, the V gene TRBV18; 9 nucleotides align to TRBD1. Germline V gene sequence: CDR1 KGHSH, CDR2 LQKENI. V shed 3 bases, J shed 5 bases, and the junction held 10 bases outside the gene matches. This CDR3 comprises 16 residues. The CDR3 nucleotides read TGTGCCAGCTCACCCCTCTTGACAGGGGGAGGAACTGAAGCTTTCTTT. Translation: CASSPLLTGGGTEAFF.

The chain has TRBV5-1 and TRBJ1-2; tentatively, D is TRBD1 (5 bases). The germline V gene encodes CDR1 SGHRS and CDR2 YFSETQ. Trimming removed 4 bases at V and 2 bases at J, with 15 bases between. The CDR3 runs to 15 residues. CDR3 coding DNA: TGCGCCAGCAGCCGTGGGGACGGTGGCAACTATGGCTACACCTTC. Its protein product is CASSRGDGGNYGYTF.

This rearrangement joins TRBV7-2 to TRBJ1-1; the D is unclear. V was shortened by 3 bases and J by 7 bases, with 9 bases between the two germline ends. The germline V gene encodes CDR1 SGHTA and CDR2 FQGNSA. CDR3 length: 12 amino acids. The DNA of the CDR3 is TGTGCCAGCAGCTTTTTATATGGTGAAGCTTTCTTT. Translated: CASSFLYGEAFF.

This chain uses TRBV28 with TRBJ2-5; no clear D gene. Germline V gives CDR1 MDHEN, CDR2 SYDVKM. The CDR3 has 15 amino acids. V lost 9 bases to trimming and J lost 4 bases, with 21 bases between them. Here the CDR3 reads CASRPLRGVPETQYF. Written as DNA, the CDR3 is TGTGCCAGTCGGCCCCTGAGAGGCGTCCCAGAGACCCAGTACTTC. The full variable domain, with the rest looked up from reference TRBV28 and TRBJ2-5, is DVKVTQSSRYLVKRTGEKVFLECVQDMDHENMFWYRQDPGLGLRLIYFSYDVKMKEKGDIPEGYSVSREKKERFSLILESASTNQTSMYLCASRPLRGVPETQYFGPGTRLLVL.

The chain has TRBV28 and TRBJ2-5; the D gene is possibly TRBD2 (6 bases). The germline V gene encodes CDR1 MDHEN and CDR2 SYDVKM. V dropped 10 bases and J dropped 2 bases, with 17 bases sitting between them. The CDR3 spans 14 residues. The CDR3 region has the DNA TGTGCCACCACGGCGGGGCTCGATCAAGAGACCCAGTACTTC. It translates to CATTAGLDQETQYF.

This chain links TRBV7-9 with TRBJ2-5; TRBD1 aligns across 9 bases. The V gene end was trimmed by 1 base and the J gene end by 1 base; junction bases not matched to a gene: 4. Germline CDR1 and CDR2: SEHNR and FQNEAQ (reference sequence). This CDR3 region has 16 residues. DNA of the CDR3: TGTGCCAGCAGCTTAGTGACAGGGGGAGGCCAAGAGACCCAGTACTTC. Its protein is CASSLVTGGGQETQYF. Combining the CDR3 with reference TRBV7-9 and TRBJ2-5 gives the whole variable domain DTGVSQNPRHKITKRGQNVTFRCDPISEHNRLYWYRQTLGQGPEFLTYFQNEAQLEKSRLLSDRFSAERPKGSFSTLEIQRTEQGDSAMYLCASSLVTGGGQETQYFGPGTRLLVL.

Written as DNA, the CDR3 is TGCGCCAGCAGCTTGACACCGGGACAGGGCTATGGCTACACCTTC. Its protein is CASSLTPGQGYGYTF. This chain uses TRBV5-1 with TRBJ1-2; 9 bases line up with TRBD1. V lost 1 base to trimming and J lost 4 bases; unmatched junction nucleotides: 5. CDR3 length equals 15 residues. Germline-derived CDR1 and CDR2 are SGHRS and YFSETQ.

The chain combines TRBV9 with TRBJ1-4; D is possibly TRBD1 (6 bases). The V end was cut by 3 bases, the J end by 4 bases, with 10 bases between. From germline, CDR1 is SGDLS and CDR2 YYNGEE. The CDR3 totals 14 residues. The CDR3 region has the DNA TGTGCCAGCAGCGCACAGGGACTTAATGAAAAACTGTTTTTT. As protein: CASSAQGLNEKLFF.

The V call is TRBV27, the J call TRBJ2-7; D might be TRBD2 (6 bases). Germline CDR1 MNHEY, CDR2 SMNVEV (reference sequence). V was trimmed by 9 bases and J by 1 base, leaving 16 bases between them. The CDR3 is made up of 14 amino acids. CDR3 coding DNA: TGTGCCAGTCACCGGTCGGGGGATTCCTACGAGCAGTACTTC. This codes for CASHRSGDSYEQYF.

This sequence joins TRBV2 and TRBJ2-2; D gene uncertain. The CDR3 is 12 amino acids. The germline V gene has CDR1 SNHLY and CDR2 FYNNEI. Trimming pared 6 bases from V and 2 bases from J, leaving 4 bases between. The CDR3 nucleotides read TGTGCCAGCAGAGAAAACACCGGGGAGCTGTTTTTT. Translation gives CASRENTGELFF. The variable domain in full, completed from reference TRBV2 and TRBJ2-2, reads EPEVTQTPSHQVTQMGQEVILRCVPISNHLYFYWYRQILGQKVEFLVSFYNNEISEKSEIFDDQFSVERPDGSNFTLKIRSTKLEDSAMYFCASRENTGELFFGEGSRLTVL.

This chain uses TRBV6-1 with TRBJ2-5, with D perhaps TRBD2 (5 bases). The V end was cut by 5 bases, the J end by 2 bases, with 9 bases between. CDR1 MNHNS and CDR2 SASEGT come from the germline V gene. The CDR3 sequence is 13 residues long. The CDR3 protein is CASSFRLQETQYF. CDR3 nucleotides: TGTGCCAGCAGTTTTAGACTACAAGAGACCCAGTACTTC.

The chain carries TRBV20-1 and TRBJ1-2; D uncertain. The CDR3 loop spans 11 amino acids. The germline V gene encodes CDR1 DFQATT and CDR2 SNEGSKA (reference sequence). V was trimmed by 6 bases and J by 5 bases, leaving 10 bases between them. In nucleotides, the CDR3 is TGCAGTGCGCAGGTGGGGTATGGCTACACCTTC. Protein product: CSAQVGYGYTF.

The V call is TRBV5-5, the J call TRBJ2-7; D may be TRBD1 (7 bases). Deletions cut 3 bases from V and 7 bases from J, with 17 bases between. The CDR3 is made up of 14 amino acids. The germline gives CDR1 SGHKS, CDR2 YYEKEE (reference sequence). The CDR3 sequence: CASSYLTGRREQYF. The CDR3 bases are TGTGCCAGCAGCTATCTGACAGGGAGGCGGGAGCAGTACTTC.

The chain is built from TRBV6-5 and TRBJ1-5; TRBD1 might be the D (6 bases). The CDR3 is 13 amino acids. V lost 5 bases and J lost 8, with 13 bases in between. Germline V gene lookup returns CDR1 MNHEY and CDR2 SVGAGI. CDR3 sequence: CASSQDSKKPQHF. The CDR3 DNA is TGTGCCAGCAGTCAGGACAGCAAAAAGCCCCAGCATTTT.

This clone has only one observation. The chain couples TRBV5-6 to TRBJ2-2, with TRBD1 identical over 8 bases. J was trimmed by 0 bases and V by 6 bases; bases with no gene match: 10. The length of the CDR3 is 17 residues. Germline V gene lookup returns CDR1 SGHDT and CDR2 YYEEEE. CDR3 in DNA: TGTGCCAGCAAAGTTCTAGGGGACAGGTCGAACACCGGGGAGCTGTTTTTT. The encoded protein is CASKVLGDRSNTGELFF.

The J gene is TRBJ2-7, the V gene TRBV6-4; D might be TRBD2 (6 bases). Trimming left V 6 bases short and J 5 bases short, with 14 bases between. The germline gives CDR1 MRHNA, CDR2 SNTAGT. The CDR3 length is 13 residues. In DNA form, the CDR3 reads TGTGCCAGCAGGGCGGGGTCCACGGACGAGCAGTACTTC. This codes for CASRAGSTDEQYF.

The chain's CDR3 is CASLTGLIGYPRLSGNTIYF. For the CDR3, the DNA is TGTGCCAGCTTGACAGGTCTTATAGGCTACCCAAGACTCTCTGGAAACACCATATATTTT. The chain has TRBV28 and TRBJ1-3; the D gene is possibly TRBD1 (6 bases). The germline V gene encodes CDR1 MDHEN and CDR2 SYDVKM. V was cut by 8 bases and J by 0 bases, with 29 bases left in between. This CDR3 has 20 residues.

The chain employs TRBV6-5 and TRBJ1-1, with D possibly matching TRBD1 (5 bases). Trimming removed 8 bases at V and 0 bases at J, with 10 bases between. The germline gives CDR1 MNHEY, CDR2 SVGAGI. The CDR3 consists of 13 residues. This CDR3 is CASRRGVNTEAFF. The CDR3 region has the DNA TGTGCCAGCCGCCGGGGGGTGAACACTGAAGCTTTCTTT.

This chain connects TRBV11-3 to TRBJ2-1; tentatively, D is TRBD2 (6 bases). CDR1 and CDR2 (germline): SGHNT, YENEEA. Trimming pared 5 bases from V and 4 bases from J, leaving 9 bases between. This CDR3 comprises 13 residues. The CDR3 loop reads CASSLGLYNEQFF. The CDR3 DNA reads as TGTGCCAGCAGCCTAGGACTATACAATGAGCAGTTCTTC.

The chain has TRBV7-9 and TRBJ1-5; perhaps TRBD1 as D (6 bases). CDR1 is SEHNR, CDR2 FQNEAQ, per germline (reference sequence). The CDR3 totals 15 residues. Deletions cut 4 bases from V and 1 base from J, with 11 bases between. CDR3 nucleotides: TGTGCCAGCAGCTCTCAACAGGGAAGCAATCAGCCCCAGCATTTT. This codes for CASSSQQGSNQPQHF.

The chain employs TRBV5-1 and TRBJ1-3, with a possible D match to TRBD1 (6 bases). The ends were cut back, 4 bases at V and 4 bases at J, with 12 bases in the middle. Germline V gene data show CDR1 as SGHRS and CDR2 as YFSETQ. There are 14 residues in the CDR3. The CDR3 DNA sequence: TGCGCCAGCAGCGGTAGGGGGAGCGGAAACACCATATATTTT. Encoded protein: CASSGRGSGNTIYF.

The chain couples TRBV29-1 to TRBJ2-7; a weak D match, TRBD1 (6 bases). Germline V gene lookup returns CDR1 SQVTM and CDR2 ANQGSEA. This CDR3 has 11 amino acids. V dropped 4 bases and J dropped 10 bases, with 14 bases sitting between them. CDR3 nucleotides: TGCAGCGTTGGAGACAGGACGGATCAGTACTTC. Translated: CSVGDRTDQYF.

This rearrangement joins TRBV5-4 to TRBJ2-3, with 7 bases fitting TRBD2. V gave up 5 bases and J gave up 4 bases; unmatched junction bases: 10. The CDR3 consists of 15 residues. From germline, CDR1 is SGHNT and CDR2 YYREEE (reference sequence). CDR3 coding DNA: TGTGCCAGCAGGAAGGGAGGGGAGAGGGCAGATACGCAGTATTTT. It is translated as CASRKGGERADTQYF.